These 13 T cell receptor beta chains came from one sample sequenced in a study of cytomegalovirus exposure and HLA in healthy donors. Primers: 60 Vbeta forward and 13 Jbeta reverse. Clones were read by immunoSEQ multiplex PCR, and TCRdb kept only the in-frame ones, dropping some. This table has 83,000 or so clones, 60% to 80% appearing once. The material sequenced was PBMCs. The origin of the receptors is a female donor in good health and CMV-seronegative.

This clone was observed a single time. The J gene is TRBJ1-5, the V gene TRBV4-2, with no clear D. This CDR3 is built from 14 residues. V lost 1 base and J 7 bases, leaving 11 bases between the germline ends. CDR1 and CDR2 (germline): LGHNA, YNFKEQ. The CDR3 protein is CASSQGSASQPQHF. DNA of the CDR3: TGTGCCAGCAGCCAAGGGAGCGCCTCCCAGCCCCAGCATTTT.

The genes are TRBV19 and TRBJ2-5; TRBD1 is a possible D gene (5 bases). This CDR3 is 16 amino acids long. With 3 bases removed from V and 1 base from J, the gap between germline ends came to 15 bases. CDR1 is LNHDA and CDR2 is SQIVND in the germline V gene (reference sequence). This chain's CDR3 is CASSMFQGVGQETQYF. DNA of the CDR3: TGTGCCAGTAGTATGTTTCAGGGCGTCGGCCAAGAGACCCAGTACTTC.

The rearrangement uses TRBV18 and TRBJ2-1; no clear D gene. The germline V gene has CDR1 KGHSH and CDR2 LQKENI. This CDR3 contains 11 residues. With 2 bases removed from V and 9 bases from J, the gap between germline ends came to 5 bases. The CDR3 nucleotides are TGTGCCAGCTCACCAGTTAGTGAGCAGTTCTTC. Translated: CASSPVSEQFF.

The chain joins TRBV30 to TRBJ2-7, with TRBD1 matching over 7 bases. The CDR3 is made up of 14 amino acids. J gave up 3 bases and V 3 bases, and 8 bases lay outside the gene matches. Looked up from germline, CDR1 is GTSNPN and CDR2 is SVGIG (reference sequence). CDR3 nucleotides: TGTGCCTGGAGCGTGGGACAGACTTTCTACGAGCAGTACTTC. Its protein product is CAWSVGQTFYEQYF. Combining the CDR3 with reference TRBV30 and TRBJ2-7 gives the whole variable domain SQTIHQWPATLVQPVGSPLSLECTVEGTSNPNLYWYRQAAGRGLQLLFYSVGIGQISSEVPQNLSASRPQDRQFILSSKKLLLSDSGFYLCAWSVGQTFYEQYFGPGTRLTVT.

This chain uses TRBV6-5 with TRBJ1-2, with D unresolved. This CDR3 region has 16 residues. Germline CDR1 reads MNHEY; CDR2 reads SVGAGI. Trimming removed 2 bases from V and 0 bases from J, with 13 bases in between. CDR3 sequence reads: CASSYGALLSNYGYTF. Written as DNA, the CDR3 is TGTGCCAGCAGTTACGGTGCGTTGCTCTCTAACTATGGCTACACCTTC.

The J gene is TRBJ2-7, the V gene TRBV11-1; 7 bases map to TRBD2. The germline V gene encodes CDR1 SGHAT and CDR2 FQDESV (reference sequence). V lost 11 bases, J lost 3 bases, and 4 bases stayed unmatched. The CDR3 has 11 residues. In DNA, the CDR3 is TGTGCCGTTCAGCGGGGCTACGAGCAGTACTTC. Protein product: CAVQRGYEQYF.

The gene calls are TRBV7-9 and TRBJ1-4, with 8 bases that match TRBD1. The junction had 1 base not matched to a gene; V was cut back by 3 bases and J by 4 bases. Germline CDR1 and CDR2: SEHNR and FQNEAQ (reference sequence). This CDR3 has 14 residues. CDR3 sequence: CASSFGQGNEKLFF. The CDR3 DNA reads TGTGCCAGCAGCTTTGGACAGGGTAATGAAAAACTGTTTTTT.

This clone occurred a few times. This chain uses TRBV28 with TRBJ2-7; 8 nucleotides align to TRBD1. Germline loops: CDR1 MDHEN, CDR2 SYDVKM. V lost 8 bases to trimming and J lost 5 bases; unmatched junction nucleotides: 5. This CDR3 is built from 12 residues. CDR3 DNA sequence: TGTGCCAGCTTGGGACAGGTCAACGAGCAGTACTTC. This sequence encodes CASLGQVNEQYF. The whole variable domain, remainder taken from reference TRBV28 and TRBJ2-7, is DVKVTQSSRYLVKRTGEKVFLECVQDMDHENMFWYRQDPGLGLRLIYFSYDVKMKEKGDIPEGYSVSREKKERFSLILESASTNQTSMYLCASLGQVNEQYFGPGTRLTVT.

The CDR3 DNA sequence: TGCGCCCTTACTAGCGGGAGTTGCAATGAGCAGTTCTTC. Protein sequence: CALTSGSCNEQFF. This chain joins TRBV10-1 and TRBJ2-1; 11 bases align to TRBD2. The CDR3 spans 13 residues. The V segment lost 11 bases and the J segment 6 bases; nucleotides outside the gene matches: 6. Germline CDR1 is WNHNN and CDR2 is SYGVQD (reference sequence).

J is TRBJ2-1 and V is TRBV9, with TRBD2 matching over 9 bases. The CDR3 has 14 amino acids. V lost 6 bases to trimming and J lost 5 bases; unmatched junction nucleotides: 6. Germline assignment: CDR1 SGDLS and CDR2 YYNGEE. For the CDR3, the DNA is TGTGCCAGCACGCCAGGACTAGCGAACAATGAGCAGTTCTTC. This translates into CASTPGLANNEQFF.

This clone was seen just once. J is TRBJ1-2 and V is TRBV11-2, with D possibly being TRBD1 (5 bases). Trimming cost V 5 bases and J 5 bases, with 15 bases left between them. The CDR3 consists of 14 residues. CDR1 SGHAT and CDR2 FQNNGV come from the germline V gene. The CDR3 protein is CASSPRQGTYGYTF. In DNA form, the CDR3 reads TGTGCCAGCAGCCCGAGGCAGGGAACGTATGGCTACACCTTC.

This chain joins TRBV6-4 and TRBJ2-1, with 9 bases fitting TRBD2. V lost 4 bases to trimming and J lost 7 bases; unmatched junction nucleotides: 8. This CDR3 spans 15 amino acids. CDR1 MRHNA and CDR2 SNTAGT come from the germline V gene. CDR3 amino acids: CASSALAGSWNEQFF. CDR3 coding DNA: TGTGCCAGCAGTGCGCTAGCGGGATCCTGGAATGAGCAGTTCTTC.

The rearrangement links TRBV30 to TRBJ2-3; the match to TRBD2 covers 15 bases. In germline, CDR1 is GTSNPN, CDR2 SVGIG (reference sequence). Unmatched junction bases numbered 12, after V lost 5 bases and J lost 15 bases. This CDR3 has 14 residues. CDR3 nucleotides: TGTGCCTGGGGTTACGGACTAGCGGGGGGGTCTACATATTTT. It encodes CAWGYGLAGGSTYF.